This record covers a single T cell receptor (beta chain). Its antigen remains unidentified. TCRdb called the reads again in MiXCR, with one record for every CDR3 protein. The data show about 830,000 distinct CDR3 sequences, with around a third seen just once and around 12% held by the top ten. Germline assignment: CDR1 MRHNA and CDR2 SNTAGT. This CDR3 region has 21 residues. The ends lost 0 bases at V and 0 bases at J; junction bases unmatched: 13. This record comes from a study of T cell repertoires in cytomegalovirus infection. About the study: Used in the study were CMV epitopes, some recently identified and HLA-C-restricted, others well-studied and HLA-B-restricted. General study points: It was HLA-C-restricted CMV-specific TCR beta clonotypes that dominated the response ex vivo.

The sequence was collected from a human donor in good health (CMV status not recorded). Some clones in this sample may be carry-over from other donors' samples. This specimen consisted of cultured CD8+ T cells from PBMCs, obtained from culture after CMV antigen stimulation. The rearrangement uses TRBV6-4 and TRBJ2-1, with 11 bases matching TRBD2. The CDR3 spells CASSDSRPTNLAGGSYNEQFF. DNA for the CDR3: TGTGCCAGCAGTGACTCTCGACCCACCAACCTAGCGGGGGGCTCCTACAATGAGCAGTTCTTC.